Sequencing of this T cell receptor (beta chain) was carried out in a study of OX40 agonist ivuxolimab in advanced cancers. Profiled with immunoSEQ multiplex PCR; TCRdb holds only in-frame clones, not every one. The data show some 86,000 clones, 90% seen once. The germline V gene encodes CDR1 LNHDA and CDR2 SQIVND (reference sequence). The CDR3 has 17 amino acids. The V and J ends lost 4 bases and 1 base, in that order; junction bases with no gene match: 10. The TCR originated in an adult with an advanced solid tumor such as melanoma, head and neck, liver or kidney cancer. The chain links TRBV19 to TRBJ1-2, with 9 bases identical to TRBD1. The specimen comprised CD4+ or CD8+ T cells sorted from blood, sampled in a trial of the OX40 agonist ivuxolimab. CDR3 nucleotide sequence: TGTGCCAGTAGTACTATCTCTGGGACAGGGCATAACTATGGCTACACCTTC. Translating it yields CASSTISGTGHNYGYTF.